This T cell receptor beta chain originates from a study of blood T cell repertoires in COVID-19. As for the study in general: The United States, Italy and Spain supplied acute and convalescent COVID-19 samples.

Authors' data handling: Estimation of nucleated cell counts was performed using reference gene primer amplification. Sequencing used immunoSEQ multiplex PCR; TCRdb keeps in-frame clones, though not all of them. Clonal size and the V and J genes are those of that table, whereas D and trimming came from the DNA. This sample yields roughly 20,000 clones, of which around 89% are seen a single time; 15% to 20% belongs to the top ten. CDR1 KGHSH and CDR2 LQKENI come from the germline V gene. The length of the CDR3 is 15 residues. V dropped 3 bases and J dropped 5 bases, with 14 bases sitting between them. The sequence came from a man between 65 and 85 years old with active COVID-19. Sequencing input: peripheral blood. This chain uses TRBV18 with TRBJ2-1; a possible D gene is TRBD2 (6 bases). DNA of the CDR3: TGTGCCAGCTCACCGGCGGCTAGCGCGGACAATGAGCAGTTCTTC. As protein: CASSPAASADNEQFF.